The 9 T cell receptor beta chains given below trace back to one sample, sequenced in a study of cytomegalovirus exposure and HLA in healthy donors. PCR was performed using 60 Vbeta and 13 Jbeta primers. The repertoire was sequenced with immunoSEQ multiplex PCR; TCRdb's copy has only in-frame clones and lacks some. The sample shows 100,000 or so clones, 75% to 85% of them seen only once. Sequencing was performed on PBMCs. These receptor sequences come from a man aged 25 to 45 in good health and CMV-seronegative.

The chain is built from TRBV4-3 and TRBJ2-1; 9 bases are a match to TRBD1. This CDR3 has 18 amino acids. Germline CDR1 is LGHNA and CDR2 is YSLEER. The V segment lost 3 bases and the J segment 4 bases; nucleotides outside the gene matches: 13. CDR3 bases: TGCGCCAGCAGCCACCCTACCTACCGGGACAGGGCGTACAATGAGCAGTTCTTC. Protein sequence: CASSHPTYRDRAYNEQFF.

CDR3 in amino acids: CASRTGTDYGYTF. The CDR3, as DNA: TGTGCCAGCAGAACTGGGACAGACTATGGCTACACCTTC. V gene TRBV6-6 combines with J gene TRBJ1-2; 7 bases match TRBD1. Germline V CDR1 and CDR2: MNHNY, SVGAGI (reference sequence). The CDR3 contains 13 residues. Trimming removed 6 bases from V and 3 bases from J; junction bases left unmatched: 4.

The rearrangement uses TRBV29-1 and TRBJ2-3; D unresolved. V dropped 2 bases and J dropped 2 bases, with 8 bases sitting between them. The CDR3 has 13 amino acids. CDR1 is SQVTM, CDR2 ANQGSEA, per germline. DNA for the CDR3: TGCAGCGTTGAAAGTGGCAACACAGATACGCAGTATTTT. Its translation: CSVESGNTDTQYF.

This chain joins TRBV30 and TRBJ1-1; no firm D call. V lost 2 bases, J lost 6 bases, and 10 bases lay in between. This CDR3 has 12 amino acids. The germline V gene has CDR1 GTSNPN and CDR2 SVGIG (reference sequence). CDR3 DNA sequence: TGTGCCTGGAGTTATGGGCGAGCTGAAGCTTTCTTT. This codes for CAWSYGRAEAFF.

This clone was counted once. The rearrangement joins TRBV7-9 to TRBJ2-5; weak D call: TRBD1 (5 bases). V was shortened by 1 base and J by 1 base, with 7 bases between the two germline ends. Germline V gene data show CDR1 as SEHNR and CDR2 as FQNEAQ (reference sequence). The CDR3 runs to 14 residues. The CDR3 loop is CASSLDDSQETQYF. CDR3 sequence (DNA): TGTGCCAGCAGCTTAGACGACAGCCAAGAGACCCAGTACTTC.

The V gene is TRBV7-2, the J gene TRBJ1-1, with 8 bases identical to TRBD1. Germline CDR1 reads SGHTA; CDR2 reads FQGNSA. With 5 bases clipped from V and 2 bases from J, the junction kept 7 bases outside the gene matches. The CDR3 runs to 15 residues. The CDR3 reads CASSLQTGANTEAFF. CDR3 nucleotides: TGTGCCAGCAGCCTGCAGACAGGGGCCAACACTGAAGCTTTCTTT.

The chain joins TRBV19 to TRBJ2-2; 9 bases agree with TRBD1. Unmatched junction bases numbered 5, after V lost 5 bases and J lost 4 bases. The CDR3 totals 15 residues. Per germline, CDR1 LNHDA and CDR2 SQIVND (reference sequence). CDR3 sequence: CASSPGTGLTGELFF. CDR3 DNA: TGTGCCAGTAGTCCCGGGACAGGGCTCACCGGGGAGCTGTTTTTT.

The CDR3 DNA reads TGTGCCAGCAGTTTACGGGAGGATGAGGATACGCAGTATTTT. Amino acid sequence: CASSLREDEDTQYF. V is TRBV28 and J is TRBJ2-3, with TRBD2 identical over 7 bases. Trimming cost V 2 bases and J 6 bases; bases outside gene matches: 5. The CDR3 covers 14 residues. Germline CDR1 reads MDHEN; CDR2 reads SYDVKM.

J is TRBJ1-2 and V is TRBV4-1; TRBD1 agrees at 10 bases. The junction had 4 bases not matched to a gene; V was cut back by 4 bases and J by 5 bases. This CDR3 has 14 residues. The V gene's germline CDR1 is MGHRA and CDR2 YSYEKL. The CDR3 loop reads CASSPGQGVYGYTF. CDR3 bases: TGCGCCAGCAGCCCTGGACAGGGGGTTTATGGCTACACCTTC.